What follows are 10 T cell receptor beta chains derived from one specimen sequenced in a study of T cell clonality in common variable immunodeficiency. Clones were read by immunoSEQ multiplex PCR, and TCRdb kept only the in-frame ones, dropping some. The data show approximately 50,000 clones, with none appearing a single time. Sequenced: peripheral blood mononuclear cells. The origin of the receptors is a person between 18 and 75 years old in good health.

This clone was recorded at least ten times. The CDR3 end falls 3 residues outside the read, so it is completed with the germline J gene. The gene calls are TRBV11-2 and TRBJ1-1, with 7 bases fitting TRBD1. Germline loops: CDR1 SGHAT, CDR2 FQNNGV. CDR3 length equals 11 residues. The CDR3 protein is CASSLNRGAFF. The sequenced part of the CDR3 DNA is TGTGCCAGCAGCTTAAACAGGGGA.

The table lists this clone with many counts. Read data end 3 residues before the CDR3 end; the end is taken from the germline J gene. The J gene is TRBJ2-1, the V gene TRBV20-1, with D perhaps matching TRBD1 (6 bases). The V end lost 0 bases, the J end lost 5 bases, and 23 bases lay between the germline ends. Germline V gene sequence: CDR1 DFQATT, CDR2 SNEGSKA (reference sequence). The CDR3 has 18 residues. CDR3 sequence reads: CSARDFGAGDWVHNEQFF. CDR3 DNA, as far as it was read: TGCAGTGCTAGAGATTTTGGGGCAGGGGATTGGGTGCACAATGAG.

There are many counts of this clone. Read data end 3 residues before the CDR3 end; the end is taken from the germline J gene. The chain employs TRBV12-3 or TRBV12-4 and TRBJ1-4; TRBD1 might be the D (6 bases). The CDR3 totals 15 residues. The V and J ends lost 5 bases and 8 bases respectively, with 18 bases between them. CDR3 bases read: TGTGCCAGCAGTGCCCCCCACAGGGAGGTCGAAAAA. This gives the protein CASSAPHREVEK. The whole CDR3 protein is CASSAPHREVEKLFF.

This clone was counted at least ten times. The observed sequence ends 3 residues before the CDR3 terminus, with the missing tail filled in from the germline J gene. The chain uses TRBV29-1 and TRBJ2-1; 10 bases match TRBD2. The CDR3 length is 13 residues. CDR1 and CDR2 from the germline V gene are SQVTM and ANQGSEA. The CDR3 loop reads CSITSGAYNEQFF. CDR3 DNA, as far as it was read: TGCAGTATAACTAGCGGGGCATACAATGAG.

This clone showed up many times. With the read ending 3 residues before the CDR3 end, the germline J gene is used to fill in that end. V gene TRBV19 combines with J gene TRBJ1-2; 12 bases map to TRBD1. The CDR3 sequence is 16 residues long. In germline, CDR1 is LNHDA, CDR2 SQIVND (reference sequence). After removal of 4 bases from V and 7 bases from J, the junction contained 10 bases not matched to a gene. Here the CDR3 reads CASSKNSGTGGFGYTF. The sequenced part of the CDR3 DNA is TGTGCCAGTAGTAAAAACTCCGGGACAGGGGGCTTTGGC.

This clone was counted at least ten times. Read sequence stops 3 residues before the CDR3 end, and the germline J gene provides the missing end. The chain combines TRBV5-4 with TRBJ2-1; D possibly corresponds to TRBD2 (6 bases). This CDR3 region has 14 residues. V was cut by 0 bases and J by 7 bases, with 11 bases left in between. The germline gives CDR1 SGHNT, CDR2 YYREEE (reference sequence). This CDR3 is CASSLEGAGNEQFF. The part of the CDR3 DNA that was read is TGTGCCAGCAGCTTGGAAGGGGCGGGGAATGAG.

This clone was counted many times. The DNA ends 3 residues before the CDR3 does, and the rest of the CDR3 is filled in from the germline J gene. The V call is TRBV20-1, the J call TRBJ2-2; TRBD2 is a possible D gene (7 bases). The germline V gene encodes CDR1 DFQATT and CDR2 SNEGSKA (reference sequence). This CDR3 has 15 residues. V was pared by 2 bases and J by 6 bases, with 16 bases between. Incomplete CDR3 DNA: TGCAGTGCTAGACATGAATGGGGGGGCCCCGGGGAG. This encodes CSARHEWGGPGE. The full CDR3 reads CSARHEWGGPGELFF.

This clone occurred many times. Read data end 3 residues before the CDR3 end; the end is taken from the germline J gene. This rearrangement joins TRBV19 to TRBJ2-1; unclear D gene. Germline loops: CDR1 LNHDA, CDR2 SQIVND (reference sequence). The CDR3 runs to 14 residues. Deletions cut 5 bases from V and 4 bases from J, with 12 bases between. The chain's CDR3 is CASSPHDTYNEQFF. Partial CDR3 DNA: TGTGCCAGTAGTCCGCACGACACTTACAATGAG.

This clone was counted ten times or more. The CDR3 end falls 3 residues outside the read, so it is completed with the germline J gene. This rearrangement joins TRBV7-2 to TRBJ2-7, with 10 nucleotides matching TRBD1. This CDR3 is built from 14 residues. The V segment lost 5 bases and the J segment 2 bases; nucleotides outside the gene matches: 3. Per germline, CDR1 SGHTA and CDR2 FQGNSA. CDR3: CASSPGQGAYEQYF. Partial CDR3 DNA: TGTGCCAGCAGCCCCGGACAGGGGGCCTACGAG.

This clone was seen ten or more times. The read halts 3 residues ahead of the CDR3 end, with the missing end drawn from the germline J gene. The chain combines TRBV5-4 with TRBJ2-1, with 7 nucleotides matching TRBD1. Looked up from germline, CDR1 is SGHNT and CDR2 is YYREEE (reference sequence). J was trimmed by 5 bases and V by 4 bases; bases with no gene match: 9. This CDR3 has 15 residues. The sequenced CDR3 bases are TGTGCCAGCAGCGCAGACAGGGACCCTGACAATGAG. Amino acids: CASSADRDPDNE. The entire CDR3 reads CASSADRDPDNEQFF. Full variable domain (outside the CDR3, taken from reference TRBV5-4 and TRBJ2-1): ETGVTQSPTHLIKTRGQQVTLRCSSQSGHNTVSWYQQALGQGPQFIFQYYREEENGRGNFPPRFSGLQFPNYSSELNVNALELDDSALYLCASSADRDPDNEQFFGPGTRLTVL.